The subject of this entry is one T cell receptor (beta chain). Its antigen is unknown. The PCR ran on 60 Vbeta and 13 Jbeta primers. Sequencing used immunoSEQ multiplex PCR; TCRdb keeps in-frame clones, though not all of them. The sample gives 150,000 or so clones, approximately 80% of which show up once; 2.2% is in the top ten. The sample is drawn from a study of cytomegalovirus exposure and HLA in healthy donors. Study-wide points: Later on, an analysis tied around 17,000 TCR beta sequences to HLA alleles at 0.05 false discovery rate. The study labeled more than 150 TCR beta chains cytomegalovirus-associated. In vitro checks showed that a few CMV-associated chains really do target CMV antigens. Judged likely to be a sequencing artifact was a cluster of highly shared sequence variants.

This TCR was sampled from a man aged 45 to 65 in good health and CMV-seropositive. Sequenced: PBMCs.

The CDR3 spells CASSEALVAGELFF. Here the CDR3 DNA reads TGTGCCAGCAGTGAAGCGTTGGTAGCCGGGGAGCTGTTTTTT. The rearrangement links TRBV2 to TRBJ2-2; D is unresolved. V lost 0 bases and J 6 bases, leaving 8 bases between the germline ends. This CDR3 has 14 residues. Looked up from germline, CDR1 is SNHLY and CDR2 is FYNNEI.